The 6 T cell receptor beta chains presented below share a single source sample, sequenced in a study of blood T cells in healthy people across ages. Next came a second PCR, run for about 7 to 12 cycles, which used a sample-barcoded 5' primer along with a J-beta primer mix. TCRdb analysed the 5' RACE reads with MiXCR anew, one entry per CDR3 protein. The sample carries about 760,000 distinct CDR3 sequences, just over 55% recorded once. The sequenced sample was blood. The source of these receptors is a man aged 40-49 years in good health.

V and J are TRBV27 and TRBJ1-5, with 7 nucleotides matching TRBD1. Germline V gene lookup returns CDR1 MNHEY and CDR2 SMNVEV (reference sequence). Germline trimming cut 7 bases from V and 7 bases from J; bases unmatched to any gene: 4. The CDR3 is 12 amino acids. The CDR3 region is CASNRQGQPQHF. CDR3 DNA sequence: TGTGCCAGCAATAGACAGGGACAGCCCCAGCATTTT.

This chain joins TRBV20-1 and TRBJ2-7; the match to TRBD1 covers 8 bases. V lost 6 bases and J lost 2; bases outside the gene matches: 12. The CDR3 extends over 15 amino acids. Germline loops: CDR1 DFQATT, CDR2 SNEGSKA (reference sequence). CDR3 nucleotides: TGCAGTGCAAGGAGCCCCGACAGGGGCGCCTACGAGCAGTACTTC. Translated: CSARSPDRGAYEQYF.

The CDR3 here is CASSMGTGGNEQFF. In DNA, the CDR3 is TGTGCCAGCAGCATGGGGACAGGGGGTAATGAGCAGTTCTTC. This chain connects TRBV7-3 to TRBJ2-1; 11 positions agree with TRBD1. CDR1 and CDR2 from the germline V gene are SGHTA and FQGTGA. Trimming took 5 bases from V and 7 from J; bases not matched to a gene: 4. The CDR3 is made up of 14 amino acids.

Written as DNA, the CDR3 is TGTGCCAGCAGGCTGGAAGGGACAGGGGGATCCGGCTACACCTTC. Residues: CASRLEGTGGSGYTF. The chain employs TRBV7-9 and TRBJ1-2; TRBD1 aligns across 11 bases. J was trimmed by 8 bases and V by 6 bases; bases with no gene match: 11. Per the germline V gene, CDR1 is SEHNR and CDR2 is FQNEAQ (reference sequence). The CDR3 is made up of 15 amino acids.

This clonotype was seen only once. This chain uses TRBV5-1 with TRBJ2-1, with D possibly being TRBD1 or TRBD2 (5 bases each). The CDR3 covers 15 residues. Germline CDR1 and CDR2: SGHRS and YFSETQ. Trimming cost V 1 base and J 5 bases, with 13 bases left between them. This CDR3 reads CASSLLRDPNNEQFF. CDR3 coding DNA: TGCGCCAGCAGCTTGCTCCGGGACCCAAACAATGAGCAGTTCTTC.

The J gene is TRBJ1-5, the V gene TRBV28; D unresolved. The CDR3 extends over 14 amino acids. V lost 7 bases and J 3 bases, leaving 13 bases between the germline ends. Per germline, CDR1 MDHEN and CDR2 SYDVKM. CDR3 in amino acids: CASTRFANNQPQHF. The CDR3 DNA sequence: TGTGCCAGCACGCGATTCGCAAACAATCAGCCCCAGCATTTT.